Below are 18 T cell receptor beta chains sequenced from a single sample in a study of blood T cell repertoires in COVID-19. The method was immunoSEQ multiplex PCR; TCRdb's version includes in-frame clones alone and lacks a portion of them. The sample yields over 100,000 clones, 84% seen once. Sequenced input: peripheral blood. The origin of the receptors is a man in his forties or fifties with active or convalescent COVID-19.

The chain carries TRBV5-5 and TRBJ2-2; TRBD1 agrees at 8 bases. Losses at the gene ends were 0 bases for V and 5 bases for J; bases not matched to a gene: 3. The CDR3 is 15 residues long. CDR1 SGHKS and CDR2 YYEKEE come from the germline V gene (reference sequence). The CDR3 DNA reads TGTGCCAGCAGCTTGGGGTGGACAGGGACCGGGGAGCTGTTTTTT. Its protein product is CASSLGWTGTGELFF.

J is TRBJ1-6 and V is TRBV7-2, with 7 bases matching TRBD1. Looked up from germline, CDR1 is SGHTA and CDR2 is FQGNSA. This CDR3 spans 15 amino acids. With 5 bases clipped from V and 8 bases from J, the junction kept 9 bases outside the gene matches. CDR3 loop: CASSKARDSYSPLHF. CDR3 nucleotides: TGTGCCAGCAGCAAAGCCCGGGACAGTTATTCACCCCTCCACTTT.

This clone turned up a few times. This chain connects TRBV2 to TRBJ1-5; TRBD1 aligns across 8 bases. Unmatched junction bases numbered 6, after V lost 5 bases and J lost 6 bases. CDR1 SNHLY and CDR2 FYNNEI come from the germline V gene. There are 14 residues in the CDR3. The CDR3 spells CASSRDRTRQPQHF. Written as DNA, the CDR3 is TGTGCCAGCAGTCGGGACAGGACCCGTCAGCCCCAGCATTTT.

The rearrangement joins TRBV7-9 to TRBJ2-6, with D maybe TRBD1 (6 bases). There are 18 residues in the CDR3. The ends were cut back, 2 bases at V and 0 bases at J, with 14 bases in the middle. Looked up from germline, CDR1 is SEHNR and CDR2 is FQNEAQ (reference sequence). The CDR3 region is CASSLSGVGFSGANVLTF. The CDR3 nucleotides are TGTGCCAGCAGCTTATCAGGGGTGGGCTTCTCTGGGGCCAACGTCCTGACTTTC.

This clone has at least ten counts. The chain joins TRBV30 to TRBJ1-5; D is unclear. Trimming pared 7 bases from V and 6 bases from J, leaving 16 bases between. From germline, CDR1 is GTSNPN and CDR2 SVGIG (reference sequence). The CDR3 extends over 13 amino acids. The CDR3 DNA is TGTGCCTCAAGACCCGACCCGGGTCAGCCCCAGCATTTT. Protein: CASRPDPGQPQHF.

CDR3 nucleotides: TGTGCCAGCAGCTTAGGCAGGGAGGGTTTCTTT. The encoded protein is CASSLGREGFF. The chain is built from TRBV7-9 and TRBJ1-1, with D possibly matching TRBD1 (5 bases). The CDR3 extends over 11 amino acids. In germline, CDR1 is SEHNR, CDR2 FQNEAQ (reference sequence). V lost 1 base and J 13 bases, leaving 10 bases between the germline ends.

This clone occurred once. This sequence joins TRBV7-9 and TRBJ2-1; TRBD1 is a possible D gene (6 bases). V was cut by 5 bases and J by 1 base, with 15 bases left in between. Germline loops: CDR1 SEHNR, CDR2 FQNEAQ (reference sequence). CDR3 length equals 16 residues. The CDR3 DNA is TGTGCCAGCAGCGTTCTCACAGGGTGGTCCTACAATGAGCAGTTCTTC. It is translated as CASSVLTGWSYNEQFF.

V gene TRBV9 combines with J gene TRBJ1-1; a weak D match, TRBD1 (6 bases). The CDR3 is made up of 13 amino acids. Germline CDR1 and CDR2: SGDLS and YYNGEE. Trimming removed 4 bases from V and 11 bases from J, with 18 bases in between. CDR3 DNA sequence: TGTGCCAGCAGCAAGAGCCGGGACACGGAGGCTTTCTTT. Its protein product is CASSKSRDTEAFF.

The CDR3 coding sequence is TGTGCCAGCATACTCCTCGGGGGCACTGAAGCTTTCTTT. Its protein is CASILLGGTEAFF. This chain links TRBV5-6 with TRBJ1-1; D might be TRBD1 (5 bases). V was trimmed by 6 bases and J by 4 bases, leaving 13 bases between them. Germline-derived CDR1 and CDR2 are SGHDT and YYEEEE. CDR3 length: 13 residues.

The CDR3 bases are TGTGCCAGCAGCCCGCAGGGGGCCCTACCCAACACTGAAGCTTTCTTT. Its protein is CASSPQGALPNTEAFF. The chain joins TRBV9 to TRBJ1-1, with 8 bases matching TRBD1. V shed 4 bases, J shed 2 bases, and the junction held 10 bases outside the gene matches. Germline V gene sequence: CDR1 SGDLS, CDR2 YYNGEE. The CDR3 is 16 amino acids.

The chain recombines TRBV20-1 with TRBJ2-3; a possible D gene is TRBD1 (6 bases). CDR3 length equals 11 residues. Germline assignment: CDR1 DFQATT and CDR2 SNEGSKA (reference sequence). Trimming stripped 8 bases from V and 11 bases from J, with 17 bases between. CDR3 in DNA: TGCAGTCCCCAGGGGAATCTGGGGCAGTATTTT. Its translation: CSPQGNLGQYF.

The table lists this clone with a count of one. The same CDR3 also results from other DNA sequences found in this sample. This CDR3 is CASSPDNNYGYTF. CDR3 DNA sequence: TGTGCCAGCTCACCAGACAATAACTATGGCTACACCTTC. The chain recombines TRBV18 with TRBJ1-2; D ambiguous. Trimming cost V 2 bases and J 1 base, with 5 bases left between them. Germline V gene data show CDR1 as KGHSH and CDR2 as LQKENI. The CDR3 has 13 amino acids.

V usage is TRBV27 and J usage is TRBJ2-5, with D maybe TRBD2 (6 bases). Trimming cost V 5 bases and J 1 base, with 11 bases left between them. Germline loops: CDR1 MNHEY, CDR2 SMNVEV (reference sequence). The CDR3 loop spans 14 amino acids. The chain's CDR3 is CASSSLATQETQYF. The DNA of the CDR3 is TGTGCCAGCAGTAGCCTAGCGACCCAAGAGACCCAGTACTTC.

The genes are TRBV6-5 and TRBJ1-1, with D uncertain. The CDR3 spans 11 residues. Germline V gene data show CDR1 as MNHEY and CDR2 as SVGAGI. V was pared by 8 bases and J by 5 bases, with 9 bases between. The CDR3 DNA sequence: TGTGCCAGCTGGGGAGGGACTGAAGCTTTCTTT. It specifies CASWGGTEAFF.

The J gene is TRBJ1-6, the V gene TRBV30; no reliable D call. The CDR3 has 14 residues. Germline CDR1 is GTSNPN and CDR2 is SVGIG (reference sequence). Trimming removed 3 bases at V and 13 bases at J, with 19 bases between. The DNA of the CDR3 is TGTGCCTGGAGATGGGGTCATCGACGGGATCCCCTCCACTTT. Protein: CAWRWGHRRDPLHF.

The chain employs TRBV7-7 and TRBJ2-3, with D uncertain. V was clipped by 5 bases and J by 0 bases, with 9 bases between them. There are 14 residues in the CDR3. The germline V gene has CDR1 SSHAT and CDR2 FNYEAQ (reference sequence). This CDR3 is CASSPSGSTDTQYF. The DNA for the CDR3 is TGTGCCAGCAGCCCCAGTGGCAGCACAGATACGCAGTATTTT.

The chain has TRBV7-2 and TRBJ1-4, with D perhaps matching TRBD1 (5 bases). V was pared by 6 bases and J by 8 bases, with 13 bases between. This CDR3 contains 13 residues. Germline V lookup: CDR1 SGHTA, CDR2 FQGNSA. The CDR3 sequence: CASSQGVEEKLFF. The CDR3 DNA reads as TGTGCCAGCAGTCAGGGTGTGGAAGAAAAACTGTTTTTT.

The gene calls are TRBV5-1 and TRBJ2-1; 11 nucleotides align to TRBD1. V dropped 4 bases and J dropped 8; count of bases not matched to a gene: 5. The CDR3 has 14 amino acids. Germline-derived CDR1 and CDR2 are SGHRS and YFSETQ. CDR3 loop: CASSRDRGKDEQFF. The CDR3 coding sequence is TGCGCCAGCAGCCGGGACAGGGGGAAGGATGAGCAGTTCTTC.